The present TCR beta chain was sequenced within a study of T-cell reconstitution after alpha-beta-depleted transplantation in children. Regarding the study as a whole: By one year post-transplant, T-cell counts and diversity largely arose from T cells that were newly produced.

CDR1 and CDR2 (germline): SGHAT, FQDESV (reference sequence). The CDR3 contains 17 residues. With 1 base removed from V and 0 bases from J, the gap between germline ends came to 10 bases. This clonotype was detected only a few times. Antigen: not known. Researchers prepared the TCRbeta library using unique molecular identifiers, the study reports. In TCRdb, the PCR reads were re-called with MiXCR into one record per CDR3 protein. Of about 590,000 distinct CDR3 sequences in the sample, 10% to 15% are singletons; the top ten hold over 2%. Sequencing was performed on PBMCs, mostly from graft donor cells, taken 360 days after TCRalphabeta/CD19-depleted stem cell transplant. The receptor comes from a male patient under 18 who had a stem cell transplant for acute myeloid leukemia, so the T cells may come from the graft donor. The V and J genes are TRBV11-1 and TRBJ2-6, with D maybe TRBD2 (5 bases). The DNA of the CDR3 is TGTGCCAGCAGCTTAGAGCGGCTAAGCTCTGGGGCCAACGTCCTGACTTTC. It is translated as CASSLERLSSGANVLTF. The variable domain in full, with the rest retrieved from reference TRBV11-1 and TRBJ2-6, is EAEVAQSPRYKITEKSQAVAFWCDPISGHATLYWYRQILGQGPELLVQFQDESVVDDSQLPKDRFSAERLKGVDSTLKIQPAELGDSAMYLCASSLERLSSGANVLTFGAGSRLTVL.